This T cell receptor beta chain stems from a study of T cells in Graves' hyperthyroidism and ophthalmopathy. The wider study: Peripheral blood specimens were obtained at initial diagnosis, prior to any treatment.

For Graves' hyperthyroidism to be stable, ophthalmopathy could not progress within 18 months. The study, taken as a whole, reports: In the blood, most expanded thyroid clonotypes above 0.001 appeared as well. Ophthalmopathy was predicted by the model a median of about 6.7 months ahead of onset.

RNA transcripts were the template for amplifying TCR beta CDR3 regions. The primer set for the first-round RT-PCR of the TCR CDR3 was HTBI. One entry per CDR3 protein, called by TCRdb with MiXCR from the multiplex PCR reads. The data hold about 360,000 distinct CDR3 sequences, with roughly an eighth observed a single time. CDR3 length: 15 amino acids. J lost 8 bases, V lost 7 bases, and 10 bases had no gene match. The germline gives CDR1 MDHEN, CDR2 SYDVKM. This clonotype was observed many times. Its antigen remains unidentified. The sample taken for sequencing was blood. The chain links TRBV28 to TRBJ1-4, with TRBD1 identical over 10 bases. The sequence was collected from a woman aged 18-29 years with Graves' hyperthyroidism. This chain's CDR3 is CASKDPGTGDEKLFF. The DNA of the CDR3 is TGTGCCAGCAAGGACCCCGGGACAGGGGACGAAAAACTGTTTTTT. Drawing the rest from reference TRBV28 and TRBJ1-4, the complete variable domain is DVKVTQSSRYLVKRTGEKVFLECVQDMDHENMFWYRQDPGLGLRLIYFSYDVKMKEKGDIPEGYSVSREKKERFSLILESASTNQTSMYLCASKDPGTGDEKLFFGSGTQLSVL.